This entry lists 20 T cell receptor beta chains sequenced from one sample in a study of cytomegalovirus exposure and HLA in healthy donors. A multiplex PCR was run with 60 Vbeta primers and 13 Jbeta primers. Profiled with immunoSEQ multiplex PCR; TCRdb holds only in-frame clones, not every one. The sample records some 150,000 clones, almost 80% being singletons. Input material: PBMCs. Source of these receptors: a male donor in good health and CMV-seronegative.

CDR3 nucleotide sequence: TGTGCCAGCAGTGAGGCAAGGTCCCGGGAGCTGGGTAATTCACCCCTCCACTTT. Protein sequence: CASSEARSRELGNSPLHF. The V gene is TRBV6-4, the J gene TRBJ1-6; D ambiguous. With 3 bases removed from V and 6 bases from J, the gap between germline ends came to 21 bases. CDR3 length: 18 residues. The germline V gene encodes CDR1 MRHNA and CDR2 SNTAGT.

CDR3 sequence: CASSLGGGYEQYF. The CDR3 bases are TGTGCCAGCAGTTTGGGAGGAGGCTACGAGCAGTACTTC. V and J are TRBV28 and TRBJ2-7; D is perhaps TRBD2 (6 bases). Germline CDR1 MDHEN, CDR2 SYDVKM. The V end was cut by 3 bases, the J end by 3 bases, with 9 bases between. CDR3 length: 13 amino acids. Together with reference TRBV28 and TRBJ2-7, the CDR3 gives the full variable domain: DVKVTQSSRYLVKRTGEKVFLECVQDMDHENMFWYRQDPGLGLRLIYFSYDVKMKEKGDIPEGYSVSREKKERFSLILESASTNQTSMYLCASSLGGGYEQYFGPGTRLTVT.

This clone has more than one count but fewer than ten. The CDR3, as DNA: TGTGCCAGCAGCGTAGATCAGGGCCCCCATGGCTACACCTTC. Translating gives CASSVDQGPHGYTF. This chain connects TRBV9 to TRBJ1-2; weak D call: TRBD1 (5 bases). CDR3 length equals 14 residues. Germline CDR1 reads SGDLS; CDR2 reads YYNGEE. The V and J ends lost 0 bases and 6 bases respectively, with 12 bases between them.

This chain uses TRBV11-2 with TRBJ2-2; a possible D gene is TRBD2 (7 bases). Germline V gene data show CDR1 as SGHAT and CDR2 as FQNNGV. V was trimmed by 4 bases and J by 2 bases, leaving 20 bases between them. This CDR3 has 18 amino acids. CDR3 region: CASSSPRRGGRNTGELFF. The CDR3 DNA follows: TGTGCCAGCAGCTCCCCACGGAGGGGGGGCCGAAACACCGGGGAGCTGTTTTTT.

The chain links TRBV29-1 to TRBJ1-1; D unclear. CDR1 and CDR2 from the germline V gene are SQVTM and ANQGSEA. The germline V and J ends were trimmed by 6 bases and 6 bases, with 11 bases remaining between them. The CDR3 is 11 amino acids. This CDR3 reads CSVPGEAEAFF. CDR3 DNA: TGCAGCGTCCCCGGGGAGGCTGAAGCTTTCTTT.

The V gene is TRBV4-3, the J gene TRBJ2-2, with 9 bases identical to TRBD2. J gave up 4 bases and V 3 bases, and 6 bases lay outside the gene matches. The V gene's germline CDR1 is LGHNA and CDR2 YSLEER. This CDR3 has 16 amino acids. The CDR3, as DNA: TGCGCCAGCAGCCATCCTAGCGGGGAGATCACCGGGGAGCTGTTTTTT. This encodes CASSHPSGEITGELFF.

This chain links TRBV15 with TRBJ2-1, with 8 positions matching TRBD2. The CDR3 extends over 18 amino acids. The trim removed 0 bases at V and 9 bases at J, leaving 16 bases unmatched. Germline CDR1 and CDR2: LNHNV and YYDKDF (reference sequence). The chain's CDR3 is CATSRDLLKRGRLGEQFF. In DNA, the CDR3 is TGTGCCACCAGCAGAGATCTACTAAAGCGGGGGCGCCTAGGTGAGCAGTTCTTC.

The chain links TRBV6-1 to TRBJ2-7, with 7 bases identical to TRBD1. The junction had 6 bases not matched to a gene; V was cut back by 1 base and J by 3 bases. Germline-derived CDR1 and CDR2 are MNHNS and SASEGT. The CDR3 contains 15 residues. The CDR3 loop reads CASSEGPGTVYEQYF. The DNA for the CDR3 is TGTGCCAGCAGTGAAGGGCCTGGGACAGTCTACGAGCAGTACTTC.

The chain uses TRBV14 and TRBJ1-1; D is ambiguous. The CDR3 covers 12 residues. V shed 4 bases and J shed 6 bases, with 9 bases lying between them. The germline V gene encodes CDR1 SGHDN and CDR2 FVKESK. CDR3 residues: CASSPTSPEAFF. The CDR3 coding sequence is TGTGCCAGCAGCCCGACTAGCCCTGAAGCTTTCTTT.

CDR3 in amino acids: CASSPQGQGGSQPQHF. As DNA, the CDR3 is TGTGCCAGCTCACCACAGGGACAGGGGGGTAGTCAGCCCCAGCATTTT. The chain joins TRBV18 to TRBJ1-5; 11 positions match TRBD1. The CDR3 is 16 residues long. From germline, CDR1 is KGHSH and CDR2 LQKENI. Losses at the gene ends were 1 base for V and 6 bases for J; bases not matched to a gene: 5.

The chain uses TRBV18 and TRBJ2-1; no definite D call. V was clipped by 1 base and J by 5 bases, with 3 bases between them. Germline values: CDR1 KGHSH, CDR2 LQKENI. The CDR3 is made up of 12 amino acids. CDR3 bases: TGTGCCAGCTCACCACTTAACAATGAGCAGTTCTTC. Amino acids: CASSPLNNEQFF.

This clone was observed a few times. V is TRBV7-9 and J is TRBJ2-3; D unresolved. This CDR3 has 15 residues. Germline CDR1 and CDR2: SEHNR and FQNEAQ (reference sequence). V was cut by 4 bases and J by 2 bases, with 13 bases left in between. CDR3: CASSSKTFYTDTQYF. The CDR3 DNA sequence: TGTGCCAGCAGCTCGAAGACATTTTACACAGATACGCAGTATTTT.

The sample holds a few counts of this clone. V usage is TRBV6-6 and J usage is TRBJ1-2, with 7 positions matching TRBD1. The CDR3 extends over 15 amino acids. Germline V gives CDR1 MNHNY, CDR2 SVGAGI (reference sequence). The junction had 16 bases not matched to a gene; V was cut back by 8 bases and J by 7 bases. The CDR3: CASCSTLLRTGGYTF. In nucleotides, the CDR3 is TGTGCCAGCTGCTCAACTCTTCTTCGGACAGGTGGCTACACCTTC.

The chain has TRBV4-1 and TRBJ2-3; 7 bases agree with TRBD2. The CDR3 extends over 13 amino acids. CDR1 MGHRA and CDR2 YSYEKL come from the germline V gene. V shed 10 bases, J shed 4 bases, and the junction held 8 bases outside the gene matches. The DNA for the CDR3 is TGCGCCACCTCCGGGACTAATGCAGATACGCAGTATTTT. The encoded protein is CATSGTNADTQYF.

Remarks on this clone: A read error may account for a junction end that differs from germline. The chain links TRBV7-9 to TRBJ1-5, with D possibly matching TRBD1 (5 bases). CDR3 size: 16 residues. Per the germline V gene, CDR1 is SEHNR and CDR2 is FQNEAQ (reference sequence). CDR3 sequence (DNA): TGTTCCAGCAGCTTAGGTGGGCCAGTGGGGGGTCAGCCCCAGCATTTT. It specifies CSSSLGGPVGGQPQHF.

The chain carries TRBV15 and TRBJ1-3, with D perhaps TRBD1 (5 bases). Trimming took 0 bases from V and 1 from J, leaving 10 bases between them. There are 16 residues in the CDR3. CDR1 and CDR2 from the germline V gene are LNHNV and YYDKDF (reference sequence). The CDR3, as DNA: TGTGCCACCAGCAGAGATGGGGCAGCGTCTGGAAACACCATATATTTT. This translates into CATSRDGAASGNTIYF.

This clone has only a few counts. The chain couples TRBV5-4 to TRBJ1-6; no definite D call. The germline gives CDR1 SGHNT, CDR2 YYREEE (reference sequence). Trimming removed 5 bases from V and 8 bases from J, with 20 bases in between. The CDR3 sequence is 16 residues long. CDR3 residues: CASSPFGLGRDSPLHF. CDR3 coding DNA: TGTGCCAGCAGTCCATTCGGCTTGGGGAGAGATTCACCCCTCCACTTT.

This clone appeared a single time. The V call is TRBV19, the J call TRBJ2-7, with 14 bases that match TRBD2. This CDR3 spans 15 amino acids. V trimming: 4 bases; J trimming: 6 bases; junction bases outside the gene matches: 5. Germline values: CDR1 LNHDA, CDR2 SQIVND (reference sequence). CDR3 sequence: CASSRGLAGVLEQYF. The CDR3 nucleotides are TGTGCCAGTAGTAGGGGACTAGCGGGAGTTCTCGAGCAGTACTTC.

The CDR3 here is CASKTGVEKLFF. The DNA of the CDR3 is TGTGCCAGCAAGACAGGGGTGGAAAAACTGTTTTTT. The J gene is TRBJ1-4, the V gene TRBV27; 8 bases match TRBD1. Germline V gives CDR1 MNHEY, CDR2 SMNVEV (reference sequence). Trimming took 7 bases from V and 8 from J; bases not matched to a gene: 3. There are 12 residues in the CDR3.

The V and J genes are TRBV5-1 and TRBJ1-1; D remains unclear. Germline V gene lookup returns CDR1 SGHRS and CDR2 YFSETQ. Trimming cost V 0 bases and J 7 bases, with 10 bases left between them. The length of the CDR3 is 13 residues. CDR3 DNA sequence: TGCGCCAGCAGCTTGGGGACGGGGTATGAAGCTTTCTTT. Its translation: CASSLGTGYEAFF. Supplemented by reference TRBV5-1 and TRBJ1-1, the full variable domain reads KAGVTQTPRYLIKTRGQQVTLSCSPISGHRSVSWYQQTPGQGLQFLFEYFSETQRNKGNFPGRFSGRQFSNSRSEMNVSTLELGDSALYLCASSLGTGYEAFFGQGTRLTVV.